This record covers a single T cell receptor beta chain. Antigen specificity is unknown. Trimming at V came to 3 bases and at J to 1 base, leaving 6 bases not matched to a gene. The CDR3 consists of 16 residues. Germline lookup yields CDR1 KGHSH and CDR2 LQKENI. The data were obtained in a study of T cells after yellow fever vaccination. Study-level information: Libraries from low-cell-number fractions were prepared with the SMART-Seq v4 Ultra Low Input RNA kit. Whole-study findings and limits: Abundant clonotypes from the bulk population could have been carried over as contaminants into FACS-sorted repertoires. Reappearance after the booster was observed for most primary-vaccination clones (roughly 97% CD4, over 70% CD8).

MiXCR, applied by TCRdb to the 5' RACE reads, yields one record per CDR3 protein. Seen here are about 400,000 distinct CDR3 sequences, about 9.9% observed once, and the top ten hold 15% to 20%. The sample was PBMCs, taken on the day of the first yellow fever vaccination. The chain joins TRBV18 to TRBJ1-5; TRBD1 agrees at 7 bases. The source is a man younger than 35 who received the YFV17D yellow fever vaccine. The CDR3, as DNA: TGTGCCAGCTCACCTTCGGCAGGGGGAAGCAATCAGCCCCAGCATTTT. As protein: CASSPSAGGSNQPQHF.